This TCR beta chain originates from a study of blood T cell repertoires in COVID-19. Turning to the study itself: Sites in the United States, Italy and Spain provided acute and convalescent COVID-19 samples. PBMCs, B-cell-depleted T cells, or T cells provided the cDNA or gDNA that made up the material.

Per germline, CDR1 SGHDN and CDR2 FVKESK. This CDR3 comprises 16 residues. J was trimmed by 4 bases and V by 4 bases; bases with no gene match: 7. This clone was recorded once. In the authors' workflow: Counts of nucleated cells, estimated from reference gene primer amplification, were obtained. This table comes from immunoSEQ multiplex PCR, and its TCRdb copy is limited to in-frame clones, with some not included. The DNA gave D and trimming, while V, J and clone size come from that table. The sample lists about 100,000 clones; 88% were seen once. The sequenced material came from peripheral blood. The sequence derives from a man of 80 years or more with acute or convalescent COVID-19. The V gene is TRBV14, the J gene TRBJ2-1; 10 nucleotides align to TRBD2. In DNA form, the CDR3 reads TGTGCCAGCAGCCGACCGGGACTAGCGCCATACAATGAGCAGTTCTTC. Amino acids: CASSRPGLAPYNEQFF.